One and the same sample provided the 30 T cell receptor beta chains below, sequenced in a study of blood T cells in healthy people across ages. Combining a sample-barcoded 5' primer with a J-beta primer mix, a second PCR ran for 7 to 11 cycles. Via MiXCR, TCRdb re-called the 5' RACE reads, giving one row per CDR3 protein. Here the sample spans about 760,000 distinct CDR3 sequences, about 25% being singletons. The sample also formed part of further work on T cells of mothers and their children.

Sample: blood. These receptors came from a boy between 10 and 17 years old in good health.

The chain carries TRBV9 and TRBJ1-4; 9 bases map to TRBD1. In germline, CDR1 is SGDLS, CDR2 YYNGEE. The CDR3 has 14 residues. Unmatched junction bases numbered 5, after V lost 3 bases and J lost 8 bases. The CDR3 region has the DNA TGTGCCAGCAGCGGCGGACAGGGGAGGGAAAAACTGTTTTTT. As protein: CASSGGQGREKLFF.

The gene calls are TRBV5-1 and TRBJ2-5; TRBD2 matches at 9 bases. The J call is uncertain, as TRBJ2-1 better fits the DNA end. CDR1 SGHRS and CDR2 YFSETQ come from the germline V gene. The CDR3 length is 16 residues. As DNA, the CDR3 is TGCGCCAGCAGCACCGCACTAGCGGGCTCCTACAATGAGCAGTTCTTC. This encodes CASSTALAGSYNEQFF.

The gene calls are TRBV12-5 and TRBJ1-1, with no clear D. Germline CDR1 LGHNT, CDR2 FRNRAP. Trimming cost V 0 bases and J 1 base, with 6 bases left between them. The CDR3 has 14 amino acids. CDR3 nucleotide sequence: TGTGCTAGTGGTTTGGTTCATCAGAACACTGAAGCTTTCTTT. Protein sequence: CASGLVHQNTEAFF. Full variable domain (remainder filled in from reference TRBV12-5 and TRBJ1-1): DARVTQTPRHKVTEMGQEVTMRCQPILGHNTVFWYRQTMMQGLELLAYFRNRAPLDDSGMPKDRFSAEMPDATLATLKIQPSEPRDSAVYFCASGLVHQNTEAFFGQGTRLTVV.

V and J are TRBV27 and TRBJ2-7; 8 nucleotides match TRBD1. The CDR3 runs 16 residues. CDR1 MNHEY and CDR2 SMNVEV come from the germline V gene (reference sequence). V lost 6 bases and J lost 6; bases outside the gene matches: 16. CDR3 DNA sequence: TGTGCCAGCAGCGGTCTCGAATGGACAGGGATGGGCGAGCAGTACTTC. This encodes CASSGLEWTGMGEQYF.

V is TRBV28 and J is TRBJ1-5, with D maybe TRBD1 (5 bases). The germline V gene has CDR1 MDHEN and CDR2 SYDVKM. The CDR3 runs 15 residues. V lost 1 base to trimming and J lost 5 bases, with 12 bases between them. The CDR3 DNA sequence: TGTGCCAGCAGTTTATTTCGGGGGTCCCATCAGCCCCAGCATTTT. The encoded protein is CASSLFRGSHQPQHF.

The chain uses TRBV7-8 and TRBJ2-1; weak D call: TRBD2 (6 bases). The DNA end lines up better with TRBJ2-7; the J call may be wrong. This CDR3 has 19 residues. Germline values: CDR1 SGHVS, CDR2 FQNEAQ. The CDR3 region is CASSLAGGRGGGNPYEQYF. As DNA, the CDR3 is TGTGCCAGCAGCTTAGCTGGGGGAAGAGGAGGAGGGAATCCCTACGAGCAGTACTTC.

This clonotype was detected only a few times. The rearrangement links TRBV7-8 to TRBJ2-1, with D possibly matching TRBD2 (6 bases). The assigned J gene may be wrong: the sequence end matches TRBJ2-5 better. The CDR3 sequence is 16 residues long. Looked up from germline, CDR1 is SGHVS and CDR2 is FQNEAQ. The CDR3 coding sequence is TGTGCCAGCAGCTTAGGGCCCGGAGGGGCCCAAGAGACCCAGTACTTC. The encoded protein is CASSLGPGGAQETQYF.

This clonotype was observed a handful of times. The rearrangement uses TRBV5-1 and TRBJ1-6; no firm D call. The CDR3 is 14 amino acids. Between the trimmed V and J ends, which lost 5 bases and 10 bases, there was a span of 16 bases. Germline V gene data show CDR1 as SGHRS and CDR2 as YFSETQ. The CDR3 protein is CASRPGFSDSPLHF. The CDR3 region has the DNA TGCGCCAGCAGACCTGGGTTCTCGGACTCACCCCTCCACTTT.

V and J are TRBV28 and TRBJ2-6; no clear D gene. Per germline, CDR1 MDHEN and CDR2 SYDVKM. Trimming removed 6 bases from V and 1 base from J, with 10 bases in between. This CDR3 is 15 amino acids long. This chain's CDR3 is CASRRIGSGANVLTF. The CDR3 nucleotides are TGTGCCAGCAGGCGAATAGGGTCTGGGGCCAACGTCCTGACTTTC. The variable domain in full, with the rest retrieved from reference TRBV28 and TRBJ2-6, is DVKVTQSSRYLVKRTGEKVFLECVQDMDHENMFWYRQDPGLGLRLIYFSYDVKMKEKGDIPEGYSVSREKKERFSLILESASTNQTSMYLCASRRIGSGANVLTFGAGSRLTVL.

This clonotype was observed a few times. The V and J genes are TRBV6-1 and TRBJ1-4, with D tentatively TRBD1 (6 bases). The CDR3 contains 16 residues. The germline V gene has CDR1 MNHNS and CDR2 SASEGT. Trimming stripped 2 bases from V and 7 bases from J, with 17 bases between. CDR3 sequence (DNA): TGTGCCAGCAGTGAATCTCGTCTGGGACATTTTGAAAAACTGTTTTTT. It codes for CASSESRLGHFEKLFF.

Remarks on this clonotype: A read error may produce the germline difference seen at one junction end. CDR3 in amino acids: CAGSRRDTVYEQYF. The CDR3 region has the DNA TGTGCCGGCAGCCGTCGGGACACCGTCTACGAGCAGTACTTC. This rearrangement joins TRBV28 to TRBJ2-7; perhaps TRBD1 as D (6 bases). The length of the CDR3 is 14 residues. Germline CDR1 and CDR2: MDHEN and SYDVKM.

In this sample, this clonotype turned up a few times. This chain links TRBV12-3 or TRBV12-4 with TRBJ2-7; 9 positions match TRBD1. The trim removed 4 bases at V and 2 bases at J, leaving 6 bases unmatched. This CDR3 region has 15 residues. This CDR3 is CASSSRDRVTYEQYF. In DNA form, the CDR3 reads TGTGCCAGCAGTTCCCGGGACAGGGTAACCTACGAGCAGTACTTC.

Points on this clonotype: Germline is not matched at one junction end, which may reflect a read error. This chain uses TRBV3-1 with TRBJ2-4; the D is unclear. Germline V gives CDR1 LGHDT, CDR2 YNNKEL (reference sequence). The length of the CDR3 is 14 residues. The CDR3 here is CASSQAGAKHIQYF. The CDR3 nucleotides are TGTGCCAGCAGCCAAGCGGGCGCCAAACACATTCAGTACTTC.

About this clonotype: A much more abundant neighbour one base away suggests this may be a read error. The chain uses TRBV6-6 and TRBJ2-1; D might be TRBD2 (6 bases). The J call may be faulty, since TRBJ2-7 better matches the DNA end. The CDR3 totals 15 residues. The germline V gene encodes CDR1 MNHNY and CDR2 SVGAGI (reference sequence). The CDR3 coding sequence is TGTGCCAGCAGTTCCGGGACTTCTCACTCCTGCGAGCAGTACTTC. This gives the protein CASSSGTSHSCEQYF.

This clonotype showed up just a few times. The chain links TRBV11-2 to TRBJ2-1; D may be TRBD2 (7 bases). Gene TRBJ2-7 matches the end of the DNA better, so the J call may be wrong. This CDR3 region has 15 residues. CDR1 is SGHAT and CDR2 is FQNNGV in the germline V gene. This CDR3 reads CASSLDLGGPYEQYF. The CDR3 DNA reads TGTGCCAGCAGCTTAGATCTCGGGGGGCCCTACGAGCAGTACTTC.

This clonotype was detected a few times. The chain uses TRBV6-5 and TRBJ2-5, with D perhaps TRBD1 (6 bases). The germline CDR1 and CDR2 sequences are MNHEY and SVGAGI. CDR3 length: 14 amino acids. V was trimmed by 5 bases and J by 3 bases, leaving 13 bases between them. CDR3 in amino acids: CASSDQQGKETQYF. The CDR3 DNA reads TGTGCCAGCAGTGACCAACAGGGCAAAGAGACCCAGTACTTC.

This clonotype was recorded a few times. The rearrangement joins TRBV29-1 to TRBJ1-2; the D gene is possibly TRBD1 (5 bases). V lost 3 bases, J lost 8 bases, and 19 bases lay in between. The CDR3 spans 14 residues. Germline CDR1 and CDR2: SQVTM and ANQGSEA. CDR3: CSVDRSGRDQGYTF. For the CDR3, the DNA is TGCAGCGTTGACCGGTCCGGGAGGGACCAGGGCTACACCTTC.

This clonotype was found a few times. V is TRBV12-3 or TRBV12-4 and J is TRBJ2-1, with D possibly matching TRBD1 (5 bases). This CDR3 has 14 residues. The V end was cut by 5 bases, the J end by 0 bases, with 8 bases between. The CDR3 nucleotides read TGTGCCAGCAGTAAAGGGGTCTCCTACAATGAGCAGTTCTTC. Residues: CASSKGVSYNEQFF.

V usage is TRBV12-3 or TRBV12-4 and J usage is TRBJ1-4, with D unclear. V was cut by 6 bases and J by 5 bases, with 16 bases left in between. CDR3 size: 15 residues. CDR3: CASRTRSGGNEKLFF. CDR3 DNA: TGTGCCAGCAGAACCCGGTCGGGCGGGAATGAAAAACTGTTTTTT.

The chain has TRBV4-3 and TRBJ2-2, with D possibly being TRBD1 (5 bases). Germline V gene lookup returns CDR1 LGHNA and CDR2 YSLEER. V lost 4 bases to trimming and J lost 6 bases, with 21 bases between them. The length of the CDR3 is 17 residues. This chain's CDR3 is CASSPQTDIVAPGELFF. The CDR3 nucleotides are TGCGCCAGCAGCCCTCAGACGGACATTGTAGCTCCCGGGGAGCTGTTTTTT.

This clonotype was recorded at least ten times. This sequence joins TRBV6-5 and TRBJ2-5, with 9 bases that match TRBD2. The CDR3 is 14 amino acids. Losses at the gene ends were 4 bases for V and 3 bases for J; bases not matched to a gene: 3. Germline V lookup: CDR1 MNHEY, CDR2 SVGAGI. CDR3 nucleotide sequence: TGTGCCAGCAGTTCACTAGCGGGCGAAGAGACCCAGTACTTC. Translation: CASSSLAGEETQYF.

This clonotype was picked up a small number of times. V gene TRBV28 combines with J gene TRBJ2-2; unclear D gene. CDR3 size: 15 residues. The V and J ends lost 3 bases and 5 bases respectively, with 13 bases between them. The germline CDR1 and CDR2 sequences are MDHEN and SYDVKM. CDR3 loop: CASSFGVGKTGELFF. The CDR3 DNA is TGTGCCAGCAGTTTTGGTGTTGGCAAGACCGGGGAGCTGTTTTTT.

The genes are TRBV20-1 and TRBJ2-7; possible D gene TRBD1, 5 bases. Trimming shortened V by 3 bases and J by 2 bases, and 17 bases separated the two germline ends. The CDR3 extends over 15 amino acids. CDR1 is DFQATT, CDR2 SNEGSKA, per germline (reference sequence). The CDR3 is CSARLMLQDAYEQYF. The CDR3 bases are TGCAGTGCTAGGTTGATGTTACAGGACGCCTACGAGCAGTACTTC.

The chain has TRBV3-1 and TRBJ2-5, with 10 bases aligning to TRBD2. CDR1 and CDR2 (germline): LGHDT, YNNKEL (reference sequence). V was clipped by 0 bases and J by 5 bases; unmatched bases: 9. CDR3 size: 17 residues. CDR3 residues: CASSQDLASGSLETQYF. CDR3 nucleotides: TGTGCCAGCAGCCAAGATTTGGCTAGCGGGAGTTTGGAGACCCAGTACTTC.

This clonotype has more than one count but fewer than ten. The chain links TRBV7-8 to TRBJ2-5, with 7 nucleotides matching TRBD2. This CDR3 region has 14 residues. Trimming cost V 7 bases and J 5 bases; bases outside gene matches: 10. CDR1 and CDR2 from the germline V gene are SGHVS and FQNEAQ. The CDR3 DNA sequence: TGTGCCAGCAACCCGGGACTAATAGTCGAGACCCAGTACTTC. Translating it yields CASNPGLIVETQYF. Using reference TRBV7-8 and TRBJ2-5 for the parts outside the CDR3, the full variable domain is GAGVSQSPRYKVAKRGQDVALRCDPISGHVSLFWYQQALGQGPEFLTYFQNEAQLDKSGLPSDRFFAERPEGSVSTLKIQRTQQEDSAVYLCASNPGLIVETQYFGPGTRLLVL.

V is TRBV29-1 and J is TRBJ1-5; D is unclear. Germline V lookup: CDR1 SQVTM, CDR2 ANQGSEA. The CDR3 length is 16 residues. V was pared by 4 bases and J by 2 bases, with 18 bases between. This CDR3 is CSVADYGSVGNQPQHF. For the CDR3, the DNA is TGCAGCGTTGCGGATTATGGGTCCGTGGGCAATCAGCCCCAGCATTTT.

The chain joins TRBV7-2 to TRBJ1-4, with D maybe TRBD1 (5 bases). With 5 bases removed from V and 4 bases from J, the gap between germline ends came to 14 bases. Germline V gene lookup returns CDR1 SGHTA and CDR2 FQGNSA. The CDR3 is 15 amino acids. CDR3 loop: CASSLRPGGNEKLFF. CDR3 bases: TGTGCCAGCAGCCTCCGACCCGGGGGTAATGAAAAACTGTTTTTT.

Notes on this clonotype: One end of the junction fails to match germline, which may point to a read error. CDR3: CASSSPPQAPAEF. CDR3 DNA sequence: TGTGCCAGCAGCTCGCCACCGCAGGCACCGGCAGAGTTC. The gene calls are TRBV7-3 and TRBJ2-1; D remains unclear. Germline CDR1 reads SGHTA; CDR2 reads FQGTGA. This CDR3 has 13 amino acids.

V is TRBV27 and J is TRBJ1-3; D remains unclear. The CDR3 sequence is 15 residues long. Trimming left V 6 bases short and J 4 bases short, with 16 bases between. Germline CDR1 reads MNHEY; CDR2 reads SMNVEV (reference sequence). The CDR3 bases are TGTGCCAGCAGGGAAGGTGGGAAAGGAGGAAACACCATATATTTT. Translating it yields CASREGGKGGNTIYF.

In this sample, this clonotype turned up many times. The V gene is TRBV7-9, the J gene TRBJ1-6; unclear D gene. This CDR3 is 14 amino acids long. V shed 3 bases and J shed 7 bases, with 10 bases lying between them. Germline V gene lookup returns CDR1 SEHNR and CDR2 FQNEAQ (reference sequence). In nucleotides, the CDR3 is TGTGCCAGCAGCTTGAACGGACCCAATTCACCCCTCCACTTT. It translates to CASSLNGPNSPLHF.